This passage covers 22 T cell receptor beta chains from one sample sequenced in a study of blood T cell repertoires in COVID-19 (dated by TCRdb to the early 2020s). The library was prepared using the immunoSEQ multiplex PCR assay. In TCRdb, the immuneACCESS table is reduced to in-frame sequences with V and J assigned. These tables do not hold every clone; where another copy was compared, an unresolved V gene accounts for under half, and the others remain unexplained. In all, the sample holds about 200,000 clones, and about 88% of those were seen once. The ten top clones hold approximately 0.69% of the sample. The sequenced sample consisted of peripheral blood. The receptors derive from a man aged 35 to 55 with acute or convalescent COVID-19.

V and J are TRBV19 and TRBJ2-5, with a weak D call TRBD2 (6 bases). The CDR3 is 15 amino acids. Germline values: CDR1 LNHDA, CDR2 SQIVND (reference sequence). Trimming removed 4 bases from V and 4 bases from J, with 16 bases in between. CDR3 bases: TGTGCCAGTAGTAAATCGGGGCCGGGAGTAGAGACCCAGTACTTC. Amino acids: CASSKSGPGVETQYF.

The chain combines TRBV7-9 with TRBJ2-3; TRBD2 aligns across 14 bases. The trim removed 5 bases at V and 6 bases at J, leaving 10 bases unmatched. CDR3 length equals 17 residues. Germline V gene sequence: CDR1 SEHNR, CDR2 FQNEAQ (reference sequence). The CDR3 sequence: CASSTRLAGGILDTQYF. The CDR3, as DNA: TGTGCCAGCAGCACCCGACTAGCGGGAGGGATTTTGGATACGCAGTATTTT.

The rearrangement uses TRBV7-2 and TRBJ2-3, with 14 bases matching TRBD2. The CDR3 is 17 residues long. Germline V gives CDR1 SGHTA, CDR2 FQGNSA. The ends lost 2 bases at V and 6 bases at J; junction bases unmatched: 7. DNA of the CDR3: TGTGCCAGCAGCTTATTTGGGGGGACTAGCGGGAGTGATACGCAGTATTTT. Its protein is CASSLFGGTSGSDTQYF.

This clone was seen a handful of times. The genes are TRBV24-1 and TRBJ2-5; TRBD2 matches at 7 bases. The germline gives CDR1 KGHDR, CDR2 SFDVKD. The CDR3 contains 14 residues. The V segment lost 6 bases and the J segment 3 bases; nucleotides outside the gene matches: 6. CDR3 loop: CATSNAGAEETQYF. For the CDR3, the DNA is TGTGCCACCAGTAATGCGGGAGCGGAAGAGACCCAGTACTTC.

Of note for this clone: The sample holds other DNA sequences that translate to the same CDR3. The V and J genes are TRBV2 and TRBJ1-5; D may be TRBD1 (5 bases). V dropped 4 bases and J dropped 0 bases, with 10 bases sitting between them. This CDR3 is built from 15 residues. The germline CDR1 and CDR2 sequences are SNHLY and FYNNEI. Here the CDR3 reads CASSVGQLSNQPQHF. Here the CDR3 DNA reads TGTGCCAGCAGTGTGGGGCAGCTTAGCAATCAGCCCCAGCATTTT.

The V call is TRBV4-3, the J call TRBJ2-1, with D hard to call. V shed 0 bases and J shed 1 base, with 4 bases lying between them. Germline assignment: CDR1 LGHNA and CDR2 YSLEER. The CDR3 is 14 residues long. The CDR3 is CASSQDPSYNEQFF. The CDR3 DNA is TGCGCCAGCAGCCAAGACCCTTCCTACAATGAGCAGTTCTTC.

This clone has just one count. Other DNA sequences in the same sample also yield this CDR3. The rearrangement joins TRBV19 to TRBJ2-1; D remains ambiguous. Trimming removed 4 bases from V and 4 bases from J, with 2 bases in between. Germline assignment: CDR1 LNHDA and CDR2 SQIVND (reference sequence). This CDR3 contains 11 residues. DNA of the CDR3: TGTGCCAGTAGTACGTACAATGAGCAGTTCTTC. This sequence encodes CASSTYNEQFF.

In DNA, the CDR3 is TGCGCCAGCCGTTTCGAGGGGGCAGATACGCAGTATTTT. This encodes CASRFEGADTQYF. The chain combines TRBV4-1 with TRBJ2-3, with D perhaps matching TRBD1 (6 bases). The germline V and J ends were trimmed by 8 bases and 4 bases, with 13 bases remaining between them. CDR1 is MGHRA and CDR2 is YSYEKL in the germline V gene. This CDR3 spans 13 amino acids.

This chain connects TRBV6-5 to TRBJ1-2, with TRBD1 matching over 10 bases. The germline V gene encodes CDR1 MNHEY and CDR2 SVGAGI. The CDR3 contains 14 residues. The trim removed 4 bases at V and 8 bases at J, leaving 7 bases unmatched. The CDR3 nucleotides are TGTGCCAGCAGTTCCACGGGACAGGGGATGGGCTACACCTTC. It is translated as CASSSTGQGMGYTF.

The rearrangement uses TRBV9 and TRBJ1-2; tentatively, D is TRBD1 (5 bases). The germline CDR1 and CDR2 sequences are SGDLS and YYNGEE. The CDR3 totals 12 residues. Trimming took off 3 bases at V and 4 bases at J, with 7 bases between the two ends. The DNA of the CDR3 is TGTGCCAGCAGCGCCCAGGGCTATGGCTACACCTTC. Encoded protein: CASSAQGYGYTF.

This chain links TRBV7-3 with TRBJ2-1; 7 nucleotides match TRBD2. Germline V lookup: CDR1 SGHTA, CDR2 FQGTGA. After removal of 5 bases from V and 4 bases from J, the junction contained 8 bases not matched to a gene. The CDR3 is 15 residues long. CDR3 in DNA: TGTGCCAGCAGCACCGGGACTACCCCTTACAATGAGCAGTTCTTC. This translates into CASSTGTTPYNEQFF.

The J gene is TRBJ2-1, the V gene TRBV10-3; D may be TRBD2 (6 bases). Germline CDR1 ENHRY, CDR2 SYGVKD. The CDR3 is 12 residues long. V dropped 2 bases and J dropped 8 bases, with 7 bases sitting between them. The CDR3 DNA follows: TGTGCCATCAGTGAGACTAGCCATGAGCAGTTCTTC. Translating it yields CAISETSHEQFF.

The chain uses TRBV7-2 and TRBJ1-3; D is unclear. The V end lost 2 bases, the J end lost 2 bases, and 7 bases lay between the germline ends. In germline, CDR1 is SGHTA, CDR2 FQGNSA. This CDR3 region has 14 residues. In DNA, the CDR3 is TGTGCCAGCAGCTTATCCGGTCCTGGAAACACCATATATTTT. Translation gives CASSLSGPGNTIYF.

The CDR3 is CASSYRDSSTNEKLFF. For the CDR3, the DNA is TGTGCCAGCAGTTACCGGGACAGTTCAACTAATGAAAAACTGTTTTTT. The J gene is TRBJ1-4, the V gene TRBV7-9, with 7 positions matching TRBD1. The J segment lost 0 bases and the V segment lost 6 bases, leaving 7 bases of the junction unmatched. CDR3 length equals 16 residues. Germline-derived CDR1 and CDR2 are SEHNR and FQNEAQ (reference sequence). Supplemented by reference TRBV7-9 and TRBJ1-4, the full variable domain reads DTGVSQNPRHKITKRGQNVTFRCDPISEHNRLYWYRQTLGQGPEFLTYFQNEAQLEKSRLLSDRFSAERPKGSFSTLEIQRTEQGDSAMYLCASSYRDSSTNEKLFFGSGTQLSVL.

The chain has TRBV2 and TRBJ2-2; TRBD2 might be the D (7 bases). Between the trimmed V and J ends, which lost 6 bases and 4 bases, there was a span of 18 bases. The CDR3 runs to 16 residues. CDR1 is SNHLY and CDR2 is FYNNEI in the germline V gene. CDR3 nucleotides: TGTGCCAGCAGCGCCCAAGGGGGGGGGTCCACCGGGGAGCTGTTTTTT. Its translation: CASSAQGGGSTGELFF.

The CDR3 region is CASSQVVTEETQYF. DNA of the CDR3: TGCGCCAGCAGCCAAGTTGTCACTGAAGAGACCCAGTACTTC. J is TRBJ2-5 and V is TRBV4-1; D not resolved. The germline V and J ends were trimmed by 1 base and 3 bases, with 9 bases remaining between them. Germline V gene lookup returns CDR1 MGHRA and CDR2 YSYEKL. The CDR3 contains 14 residues.

V and J are TRBV28 and TRBJ1-2; D not certain. Germline assignment: CDR1 MDHEN and CDR2 SYDVKM. Trimming shortened V by 3 bases and J by 2 bases, and 4 bases separated the two germline ends. The CDR3 is made up of 12 amino acids. CDR3 nucleotides: TGTGCCAGCAGTTTTCGGAACTATGGCTACACCTTC. It translates to CASSFRNYGYTF.

This chain joins TRBV11-3 and TRBJ2-5; D is possibly TRBD2 (6 bases). V lost 5 bases and J 9 bases, leaving 22 bases between the germline ends. The CDR3 is 15 residues long. The germline CDR1 and CDR2 sequences are SGHNT and YENEEA. This chain's CDR3 is CASSKAGTLREAQYF. In DNA, the CDR3 is TGTGCCAGCAGCAAAGCCGGGACTCTTCGGGAAGCCCAGTACTTC.

The chain joins TRBV6-4 to TRBJ1-1, with 9 bases identical to TRBD1. The V gene end was trimmed by 2 bases and the J gene end by 8 bases; junction bases not matched to a gene: 6. Germline assignment: CDR1 MRHNA and CDR2 SNTAGT. The length of the CDR3 is 14 residues. For the CDR3, the DNA is TGTGCCAGCAGTGACAGTTTTGGGACAGGGGAAGCTTTCTTT. It encodes CASSDSFGTGEAFF.

This chain uses TRBV27 with TRBJ2-1, with 13 nucleotides matching TRBD2. The junction had 5 bases not matched to a gene; V was cut back by 4 bases and J by 5 bases. The CDR3 spans 16 residues. Germline-derived CDR1 and CDR2 are MNHEY and SMNVEV (reference sequence). CDR3 protein: CASSSWTSGGHNEQFF. CDR3 nucleotides: TGTGCCAGCAGTTCCTGGACTAGCGGGGGCCACAATGAGCAGTTCTTC.

The chain uses TRBV7-9 and TRBJ2-2, with 7 bases aligning to TRBD2. In germline, CDR1 is SEHNR, CDR2 FQNEAQ (reference sequence). The CDR3 is made up of 16 amino acids. V lost 7 bases to trimming and J lost 6 bases; unmatched junction nucleotides: 14. CDR3 nucleotide sequence: TGTGCCAGCACCAGCACAATTACTAGCGAGGCCGGGGAGCTGTTTTTT. Translation gives CASTSTITSEAGELFF.

This clone has just a few counts. The sample has other DNA sequences that encode this CDR3 too. The chain joins TRBV24-1 to TRBJ2-3; 11 bases match TRBD1. V was clipped by 1 base and J by 6 bases; unmatched bases: 8. The germline V gene encodes CDR1 KGHDR and CDR2 SFDVKD. This CDR3 has 17 amino acids. The CDR3 spells CATSDFTGTGGLDTQYF. As DNA, the CDR3 is TGTGCCACCAGTGATTTTACCGGGACAGGGGGTCTCGATACGCAGTATTTT.